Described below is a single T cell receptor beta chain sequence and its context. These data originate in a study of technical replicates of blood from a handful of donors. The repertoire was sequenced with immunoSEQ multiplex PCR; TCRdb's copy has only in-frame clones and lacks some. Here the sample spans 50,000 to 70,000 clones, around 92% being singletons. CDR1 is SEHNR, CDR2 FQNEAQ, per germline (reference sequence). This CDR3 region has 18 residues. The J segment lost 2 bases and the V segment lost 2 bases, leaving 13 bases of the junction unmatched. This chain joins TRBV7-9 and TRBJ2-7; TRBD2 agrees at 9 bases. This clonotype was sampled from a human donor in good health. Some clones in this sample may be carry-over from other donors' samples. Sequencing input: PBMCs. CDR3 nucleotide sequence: TGTGCCAGCAGCTTACATCGTTTGAGCGGGGGGTCGCCCTACGAGCAGTACTTC. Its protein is CASSLHRLSGGSPYEQYF.